Listed here are 2 T cell receptor beta chains from one sample, sequenced in a study of beta chain features in type 1 diabetes. The sequenced template was cDNA made from the entire isolated RNA. Sequencing used immunoSEQ multiplex PCR; TCRdb keeps in-frame clones, though not all of them. The data contain a few hundred thousand clones, about 16% of them seen just once; the ten biggest clones take up about 0.02%. Material: naive CD4+ T cells from blood. Every receptor here comes from a woman between 18 and 30 years old in good health.

The chain has TRBV25-1 and TRBJ1-1; D remains ambiguous. The CDR3 has 14 residues. Trimming stripped 4 bases from V and 6 bases from J, with 15 bases between. Germline CDR1 reads MGHDK; CDR2 reads SYGVNS. The CDR3 DNA is TGTGCCAGCAGTGGCGGCGGTGCGGGCGCTGAAGCTTTCTTT. Its translation is CASSGGGAGAEAFF.

This chain joins TRBV28 and TRBJ1-2; D is perhaps TRBD1 (5 bases). This CDR3 region has 13 residues. Trimming pared 6 bases from V and 0 bases from J, leaving 8 bases between. The germline V gene has CDR1 MDHEN and CDR2 SYDVKM. CDR3 DNA sequence: TGTGCCAGCAGGTTACAGGCTAACTATGGCTACACCTTC. Translating it yields CASRLQANYGYTF.